These T cell receptor beta chains were read from a single sample in a study of vaccination and CD4 T cells after COVID-19. Their antigens are not known. Using its own MiXCR run on the PCR reads, TCRdb lists one record per CDR3 protein. The repertoire consists of thousands of distinct CDR3 sequences, with more than 30% occurring once and the leading ten covering approximately 15%. The sample taken for sequencing was CD4+ T cells from blood, cultured in vitro. All receptors come from a human donor in good health. The CDR3 runs from the conserved cysteine through the conserved F or W. The order of the fields is V gene, J gene, D gene, clone size, CDR3 DNA, CDR3 protein. A D gene is named only where the DNA matches it firmly. Clone size is stated in some rows and not others, as once, few, many or a class when expanded.

TRBV7-9	TRBJ2-3	TRBD1	-	TGTGCCAGCAGCCAGCCGGGACAGAGCACAGATACGCAGTATTTT	CASSQPGQSTDTQYF
TRBV30	TRBJ2-7	-	few	TGTGCCTGGAGTCGGAGGGCCGAGCAGTACTTC	CAWSRRAEQYF
TRBV28	TRBJ1-5	TRBD1	-	TGTGCCAGCAGTTACCGGGACAGGGCAAATCAGCCCCAGCATTTT	CASSYRDRANQPQHF
TRBV6-1	TRBJ2-7	TRBD2	-	TGTGCCAGCAGTGGACTAGCGGTAACCTACGAGCAGTACTTC	CASSGLAVTYEQYF
TRBV20-1	TRBJ1-6	-	few	TGCAGTGCAAGAAAGGAGTCAAACTCCTATAATTCACCCCTCCACTTT	CSARKESNSYNSPLHF
TRBV30	TRBJ1-1	-	-	TGTGCCTGGAGCCTCTCTGTGACCACTGAAGCTTTCTTT	CAWSLSVTTEAFF
TRBV7-2	TRBJ1-1	TRBD1	-	TGTGCCAGCAGCTTAAAAAGGACAGGGGGCACTGAAGCTTTCTTT	CASSLKRTGGTEAFF
TRBV5-1	TRBJ1-1	-	-	TGCGCCAGCAGCCCATCTGGGGGCCCTGAAGCTTTCTTT	CASSPSGGPEAFF
TRBV6-5	TRBJ2-7	-	-	TGTGCCAGCAGTTACAGAGACAGAGGGGACTACGAGCAGTACTTC	CASSYRDRGDYEQYF
TRBV28	TRBJ1-3	-	-	TGTGCCAGCAGCTTCGAACGTTCGGGGCTGCGCTCTGGAAACACCATATATTTT	CASSFERSGLRSGNTIYF
TRBV12-3/TRBV12-4	TRBJ2-3	TRBD1	-	TGTGCCAGCAGACACTCCGCCGACAGGGTCCGCACAGATACGCAGTATTTT	CASRHSADRVRTDTQYF
TRBV15	TRBJ2-1	TRBD2	-	TGTGCCACTCGACTAGCGGGAGGAGAAAATGAGCAGTTCTTC	CATRLAGGENEQFF
TRBV28	TRBJ2-3	TRBD1	-	TGTGCCAGCAGTCCCGACAGGGTCATCACAGATACGCAGTATTTT	CASSPDRVITDTQYF
TRBV20-1	TRBJ1-5	-	few	TGCAGTGCTAGAGAACGGGTCTCACTTAGCAATCAGCCCCAGCATTTT	CSARERVSLSNQPQHF
TRBV20-1	TRBJ2-2	-	few	TGCAGTGCTAGTAAGCGCGTCGGACCTCGCACCGGGGAGCTGTTTTTT	CSASKRVGPRTGELFF
TRBV20-1	TRBJ1-2	-	-	TGCAGTGCTAGAGATCTTGGGTGGGTCCGGGATAACTATGGCTACACCTTC	CSARDLGWVRDNYGYTF
TRBV18	TRBJ1-1	-	-	TGTGCCAGCTCGCAGGGACTTCCGAACACTGAAGCTTTCTTT	CASSQGLPNTEAFF